The subject of this entry is one TCR beta chain. From germline, CDR1 is SQVTM and CDR2 ANQGSEA. The CDR3 covers 15 residues. V lost 4 bases and J lost 7; bases outside the gene matches: 10. In the authors' methods: From reference gene primer amplification, estimates of nucleated cell counts were derived. Using immunoSEQ multiplex PCR, the repertoire was profiled, and TCRdb retains in-frame clones only, with some absent. V and J calls and clone size follow that table, whereas D and trimming were derived from the DNA. The sample consists of roughly 80,000 clones, around nine tenths of them appearing once. The data stem from a study of blood T cell repertoires in COVID-19. Overall study: Whether acute or convalescent, the COVID-19 samples came from the United States, Italy and Spain. Nucleic acid was either cDNA or gDNA, and it came from T cells, B-cell-depleted T cells, or PBMCs.

This TCR derives from a woman older than 75 with active or convalescent COVID-19. The material sequenced was peripheral blood. The gene calls are TRBV29-1 and TRBJ2-2, with 9 bases identical to TRBD2. DNA of the CDR3: TGCAGCGTTGGAGCTAGCGGGGTCGGTGTCGGGGAGCTGTTTTTT. This codes for CSVGASGVGVGELFF.